Following are 31 T cell receptor beta chains from one sample sequenced in a study of type 1 regulatory T cells. Using its own MiXCR run on the reads, TCRdb lists one record per CDR3 protein. The sample consists of over 90,000 distinct CDR3 sequences, about a third of them appearing once. Sequencing used CD4+ T cells, either the whole sample or a sorted fraction (not recorded which). The receptors were gathered from a human donor in good health.

This clonotype was recorded once. J is TRBJ1-1 and V is TRBV7-7, with D possibly TRBD1 on 5 matching bases. The CDR3 length is 15 residues. V lost 1 base to trimming and J lost 3 bases, with 12 bases between them. Germline CDR1 is SSHAT and CDR2 is FNYEAQ (reference sequence). The CDR3 sequence: CASSLEGRPYTEAFF. CDR3 coding DNA: TGTGCCAGCAGCTTAGAGGGACGGCCATACACTGAAGCTTTCTTT.

This clonotype was counted between two and nine times. J is TRBJ2-2 and V is TRBV4-2; tentatively, D is TRBD1 (5 bases). Germline CDR1 LGHNA, CDR2 YNFKEQ. V lost 4 bases, J lost 1 base, and 13 bases lay in between. This CDR3 region has 16 residues. Here the CDR3 DNA reads TGTGCCAGCAGCCCCTCCAGAGACAGGAACACCGGGGAGCTGTTTTTT. Translating it yields CASSPSRDRNTGELFF.

About this clonotype itself: At one end the junction does not follow the germline gene, possibly because of a read error. The chain is built from TRBV23-1 and TRBJ2-1; 9 nucleotides line up with TRBD1. TRBV23-1 is annotated as an ORF whose role is uncertain. CDR3 size: 16 residues. The CDR3 reads CVSSQKWDRVGHEQFF. The DNA for the CDR3 is TGCGTCAGCAGTCAAAAATGGGACAGGGTCGGCCATGAGCAGTTCTTC.

This chain links TRBV10-2 with TRBJ2-5; no clear D gene. The CDR3 covers 14 residues. Germline V gene sequence: CDR1 WSHSY, CDR2 SAAADI. Trimming took off 4 bases at V and 3 bases at J, with 12 bases between the two ends. The CDR3 here is CASSAKAVKETQYF. The DNA of the CDR3 is TGCGCCAGCAGTGCCAAAGCCGTCAAAGAGACCCAGTACTTC.

The chain links TRBV6-5 to TRBJ1-3; no clear D. The germline V and J ends were trimmed by 8 bases and 1 base, with 6 bases remaining between them. This CDR3 contains 12 residues. Germline CDR1 MNHEY, CDR2 SVGAGI. CDR3 coding DNA: TGTGCCAGCGGTCCGTCTGGAAACACCATATATTTT. This gives the protein CASGPSGNTIYF.

The sample holds a few counts of this clonotype. This chain links TRBV11-2 with TRBJ2-3; 9 bases are shared with TRBD2. From germline, CDR1 is SGHAT and CDR2 FQNNGV. V shed 6 bases and J 4 bases; nucleotides not matched to a gene: 8. This CDR3 has 15 residues. CDR3 nucleotide sequence: TGTGCCAGCAGACTTAGCGGGAGACAGGCAGATACGCAGTATTTT. Amino acids: CASRLSGRQADTQYF.

The V call is TRBV5-8, the J call TRBJ2-1; perhaps TRBD1 as D (6 bases). The CDR3 loop spans 15 amino acids. The V end lost 5 bases, the J end lost 0 bases, and 12 bases lay between the germline ends. CDR1 and CDR2 (germline): SGHTS, YDEGEE. The CDR3 nucleotides read TGTGCCAGCAGTCCTGGACAGAGCTCCTACAATGAGCAGTTCTTC. Its protein product is CASSPGQSSYNEQFF.

This sequence joins TRBV19 and TRBJ2-7; TRBD1 is a possible D gene (6 bases). The CDR3 has 14 amino acids. The ends were cut back, 9 bases at V and 0 bases at J, with 15 bases in the middle. Germline V gene lookup returns CDR1 LNHDA and CDR2 SQIVND (reference sequence). DNA of the CDR3: TGTGCCAGCGATAAGACAGGCGACTCCTACGAGCAGTACTTC. Its translation: CASDKTGDSYEQYF. The variable domain in full, completed from reference TRBV19 and TRBJ2-7, reads DGGITQSPKYLFRKEGQNVTLSCEQNLNHDAMYWYRQDPGQGLRLIYYSQIVNDFQKGDIAEGYSVSREKKESFPLTVTSAQKNPTAFYLCASDKTGDSYEQYFGPGTRLTVT.

The chain couples TRBV19 to TRBJ2-6; D is ambiguous. The CDR3 spans 16 residues. Germline assignment: CDR1 LNHDA and CDR2 SQIVND (reference sequence). V lost 5 bases to trimming and J lost 0 bases, with 11 bases between them. The CDR3 bases are TGTGCCAGTAGTTTGGTAGCCGCCTCTGGGGCCAACGTCCTGACTTTC. Protein: CASSLVAASGANVLTF.

This clonotype has only a few counts. V and J are TRBV3-1 and TRBJ2-3; 9 bases agree with TRBD1. With 4 bases clipped from V and 6 bases from J, the junction kept 2 bases outside the gene matches. The V gene's germline CDR1 is LGHDT and CDR2 YNNKEL (reference sequence). The CDR3 runs 13 residues. The CDR3 loop is CASSPTGGDTQYF. The DNA for the CDR3 is TGTGCCAGCAGCCCTACAGGGGGCGATACGCAGTATTTT.

The V and J genes are TRBV18 and TRBJ2-7; TRBD2 matches 9 bases. The CDR3 has 19 residues. CDR1 and CDR2 from the germline V gene are KGHSH and LQKENI. V lost 3 bases to trimming and J lost 5 bases; unmatched junction nucleotides: 20. For the CDR3, the DNA is TGTGCCAGCTCACCGATCCCGTTCGCGGGAGGGGTATTAGTGAACGAGCAGTACTTC. This translates into CASSPIPFAGGVLVNEQYF.

Concerning this clonotype: A much bigger clone sits one base away, suggesting this may be a read error. The chain is built from TRBV7-2 and TRBJ1-1; 9 positions match TRBD1. The germline V gene encodes CDR1 SGHTA and CDR2 FQGNSA. V lost 4 bases and J lost 11; bases outside the gene matches: 17. CDR3 length: 16 amino acids. The CDR3 sequence: CASSSSIEQGALEAFF. The CDR3 DNA is TGTGCCAGCAGCTCCAGTATTGAACAGGGGGCATTAGAGGCTTTCTTT.

The genes are TRBV20-1 and TRBJ2-3, with D uncertain. The CDR3 runs to 12 residues. The germline gives CDR1 DFQATT, CDR2 SNEGSKA (reference sequence). Trimming stripped 0 bases from V and 1 base from J, with 2 bases between. The CDR3 DNA follows: TGCAGTGCTAGAGACGGCACAGATACGCAGTATTTT. It codes for CSARDGTDTQYF.

This clonotype was recorded a few times. This sequence joins TRBV7-2 and TRBJ1-2, with D unresolved. V lost 2 bases, J lost 4 bases, and 8 bases lay in between. In germline, CDR1 is SGHTA, CDR2 FQGNSA. CDR3 length equals 13 residues. The CDR3 nucleotides read TGTGCCAGCAGCTTAATTCCTAGCTATGGCTACACCTTC. Amino acid sequence: CASSLIPSYGYTF.

This clonotype came up a few times. V gene TRBV7-2 combines with J gene TRBJ1-5; unclear D gene. Germline assignment: CDR1 SGHTA and CDR2 FQGNSA. There are 13 residues in the CDR3. Trimming left V 2 bases short and J 7 bases short, with 9 bases between. CDR3 residues: CASSLSPLQPQHF. In DNA, the CDR3 is TGTGCCAGCAGCTTATCACCGTTACAGCCCCAGCATTTT.

This clonotype turned up a few times. The rearrangement links TRBV6-5 to TRBJ1-2; perhaps TRBD1 as D (6 bases). V was trimmed by 0 bases and J by 6 bases, leaving 17 bases between them. CDR1 is MNHEY and CDR2 is SVGAGI in the germline V gene. The CDR3 sequence is 16 residues long. CDR3 bases: TGTGCCAGCAGTTACTCGTTCGGAGGGGGTGAGAATGGCTACACCTTC. Its protein is CASSYSFGGGENGYTF.

V usage is TRBV27 and J usage is TRBJ1-2, with 7 bases matching TRBD1. Per germline, CDR1 MNHEY and CDR2 SMNVEV (reference sequence). This CDR3 is 17 amino acids long. V lost 4 bases, J lost 2 bases, and 13 bases stayed unmatched. CDR3 loop: CASSSSLRGRINYGYTF. The CDR3 DNA is TGTGCCAGCAGTTCAAGTCTTAGGGGGCGGATAAACTATGGCTACACCTTC.

This clonotype occurred a few times. This sequence joins TRBV20-1 and TRBJ2-5, with D possibly TRBD2 on 6 matching bases. Between the trimmed V and J ends, which lost 5 bases and 0 bases, there was a span of 19 bases. The CDR3 extends over 16 amino acids. CDR1 is DFQATT and CDR2 is SNEGSKA in the germline V gene (reference sequence). CDR3 sequence: CSAPLGRGGNQETQYF. Here the CDR3 DNA reads TGCAGTGCTCCCCTAGGGCGGGGCGGGAACCAAGAGACCCAGTACTTC.

This clonotype was detected a few times. This sequence joins TRBV5-1 and TRBJ2-2, with D perhaps matching TRBD1 (6 bases). Trimming stripped 1 base from V and 4 bases from J, with 14 bases between. Germline-derived CDR1 and CDR2 are SGHRS and YFSETQ. The CDR3 has 16 amino acids. The CDR3 nucleotides read TGCGCCAGCAGCTTGTATGGGGGCTCCTCCACCGGGGAGCTGTTTTTT. Protein product: CASSLYGGSSTGELFF.

Of note for this clonotype: An end of the junction does not agree with germline; a read error may underlie this. The DNA for the CDR3 is TGCGCCAGCAGCATGACCACGAACACCGAGGAGCTGTTTTTT. Translation: CASSMTTNTEELFF. This rearrangement joins TRBV5-1 to TRBJ2-2; D unclear. Germline CDR1 SGHRS, CDR2 YFSETQ. This CDR3 is 14 amino acids long.

This chain uses TRBV5-1 with TRBJ2-7; 12 nucleotides line up with TRBD2. The CDR3 is 15 amino acids. Trimming took 4 bases from V and 5 from J; bases not matched to a gene: 7. Per germline, CDR1 SGHRS and CDR2 YFSETQ. The CDR3 DNA is TGCGCCAGCAGCCCGCCACTAGCGGGAGGACACGAGCAGTACTTC. The encoded protein is CASSPPLAGGHEQYF. Full variable domain (missing parts from reference TRBV5-1 and TRBJ2-7): KAGVTQTPRYLIKTRGQQVTLSCSPISGHRSVSWYQQTPGQGLQFLFEYFSETQRNKGNFPGRFSGRQFSNSRSEMNVSTLELGDSALYLCASSPPLAGGHEQYFGPGTRLTVT.

V usage is TRBV7-2 and J usage is TRBJ2-1; D is possibly TRBD1 or TRBD2 (6 bases each). Per the germline V gene, CDR1 is SGHTA and CDR2 is FQGNSA. The CDR3 is 12 amino acids. The ends were cut back, 5 bases at V and 10 bases at J, with 12 bases in the middle. The CDR3 loop reads CASSHEGGEQFF. For the CDR3, the DNA is TGTGCCAGCAGCCATGAAGGGGGGGAGCAGTTCTTC.

The chain couples TRBV12-3 or TRBV12-4 to TRBJ2-1, with 11 positions matching TRBD2. The CDR3 has 17 amino acids. The junction had 9 bases not matched to a gene; V was cut back by 2 bases and J by 6 bases. As DNA, the CDR3 is TGTGCCAGCAGTTTACTCACTAGCGGGAGTGTTCCCAATGAGCAGTTCTTC. It is translated as CASSLLTSGSVPNEQFF.

About this clonotype: At one of its ends the junction is not consistent with the germline gene, which may arise from a read error. The chain carries TRBV25-1 and TRBJ2-7; TRBD1 is a possible D gene (6 bases). Germline-derived CDR1 and CDR2 are MGHDK and SYGVNS. CDR3 length equals 12 residues. The CDR3 nucleotides are TGTGCCAGCAGTGAATGTCGGGGCAGGGGTCCCTTC. It specifies CASSECRGRGPF.

The rearrangement uses TRBV5-1 and TRBJ2-1, with 13 bases identical to TRBD2. The ends lost 4 bases at V and 5 bases at J; junction bases unmatched: 12. This CDR3 region has 18 residues. Germline V CDR1 and CDR2: SGHRS, YFSETQ. The CDR3 DNA reads TGCGCCAGCAGCCCTGGACTAGCGGGAGTCCAAGCCAACAATGAGCAGTTCTTC. Residues: CASSPGLAGVQANNEQFF.

This clonotype has ten or more counts. The rearrangement uses TRBV2 and TRBJ2-7; TRBD2 aligns across 8 bases. The CDR3 is 14 amino acids. Germline CDR1 is SNHLY and CDR2 is FYNNEI. J gave up 0 bases and V 9 bases, and 7 bases lay outside the gene matches. The DNA for the CDR3 is TGTGCCAGTACGAGCGGGAGCCTCTCCTACGAGCAGTACTTC. As protein: CASTSGSLSYEQYF. Using reference TRBV2 and TRBJ2-7 for the parts outside the CDR3, the full variable domain is EPEVTQTPSHQVTQMGQEVILRCVPISNHLYFYWYRQILGQKVEFLVSFYNNEISEKSEIFDDQFSVERPDGSNFTLKIRSTKLEDSAMYFCASTSGSLSYEQYFGPGTRLTVT.

The chain recombines TRBV5-1 with TRBJ2-1; possible D gene TRBD2, 6 bases. Trimming cost V 4 bases and J 7 bases, with 24 bases left between them. CDR3 length: 17 residues. Germline CDR1 is SGHRS and CDR2 is YFSETQ. The DNA of the CDR3 is TGCGCCAGCAGCCAAAATAGACTAGTCGTCGGTTCGAATGAGCAGTTCTTC. This codes for CASSQNRLVVGSNEQFF. The full variable domain, with the rest looked up from reference TRBV5-1 and TRBJ2-1, is KAGVTQTPRYLIKTRGQQVTLSCSPISGHRSVSWYQQTPGQGLQFLFEYFSETQRNKGNFPGRFSGRQFSNSRSEMNVSTLELGDSALYLCASSQNRLVVGSNEQFFGPGTRLTVL.

This clonotype was seen more than once but under ten times. This chain joins TRBV30 and TRBJ1-5; D is undetermined. With 3 bases removed from V and 0 bases from J, the gap between germline ends came to 6 bases. The CDR3 runs 13 residues. Germline V gene lookup returns CDR1 GTSNPN and CDR2 SVGIG (reference sequence). CDR3 residues: CAWRGGSNQPQHF. The CDR3 bases are TGTGCCTGGAGGGGCGGTAGCAATCAGCCCCAGCATTTT. Drawing the rest from reference TRBV30 and TRBJ1-5, the complete variable domain is SQTIHQWPATLVQPVGSPLSLECTVEGTSNPNLYWYRQAAGRGLQLLFYSVGIGQISSEVPQNLSASRPQDRQFILSSKKLLLSDSGFYLCAWRGGSNQPQHFGDGTRLSIL.

Only a few counts were recorded for this clonotype. The gene calls are TRBV20-1 and TRBJ2-1, with 10 bases that match TRBD1. Germline trimming cut 3 bases from V and 6 bases from J; bases unmatched to any gene: 2. This CDR3 has 13 residues. CDR1 DFQATT and CDR2 SNEGSKA come from the germline V gene (reference sequence). This chain's CDR3 is CSASRTGGNEQFF. The CDR3 nucleotides are TGCAGTGCTAGCCGGACAGGGGGCAATGAGCAGTTCTTC.

This chain connects TRBV10-3 to TRBJ1-1, with 7 nucleotides matching TRBD1. Trimming cost V 0 bases and J 7 bases; bases outside gene matches: 8. This CDR3 is built from 15 residues. Germline CDR1 reads ENHRY; CDR2 reads SYGVKD. CDR3 nucleotides: TGTGCCATCAGTGAGTCGACCGACAGGGTCAGTGAAGCTTTCTTT. Its protein is CAISESTDRVSEAFF.

The chain combines TRBV3-1 with TRBJ2-6; no firm D call. Trimming removed 2 bases from V and 0 bases from J, with 5 bases in between. This CDR3 spans 15 amino acids. The V gene's germline CDR1 is LGHDT and CDR2 YNNKEL (reference sequence). CDR3 sequence: CASSQSDSGANVLTF. The CDR3 nucleotides are TGTGCCAGCAGCCAATCGGACTCTGGGGCCAACGTCCTGACTTTC.